This TCR beta chain was identified in a study of molecular identifiers for immune sequencing clone quantification. The CDR3 runs 17 residues. Trimming at V came to 3 bases and at J to 2 bases, leaving 6 bases not matched to a gene. Germline V gene lookup returns CDR1 LNHDA and CDR2 SQIVND (reference sequence). Previously reported methods and listed TCR primers produced the bulk TCR libraries. TCRdb called the PCR reads again in MiXCR, with one record for every CDR3 protein. The sample yields more than 9,000 distinct CDR3 sequences, approximately 19% seen once. The sample holds many counts of this clonotype.

The sequence came from a human donor in good health. Some libraries in this study had Jurkat cell RNA spiked in. The J gene is TRBJ2-3, the V gene TRBV19, with TRBD2 identical over 12 bases. Material for sequencing was naive CD8+ T cells from blood, with Jurkat cell RNA spiked in. As to subset: FACS-sorted CD8+CD4-CCR7+CD45RA+ naive T cells. The CDR3 DNA reads as TGTGCCAGTAGTATGTCTAGCGGGGGGGTTTACACAGATACGCAGTATTTT. Protein: CASSMSSGGVYTDTQYF.